These 16 T cell receptor beta chains share one sample of origin, sequenced in a study of blood T cell repertoires in COVID-19. Produced via immunoSEQ multiplex PCR; TCRdb's table is partial and in-frame only. The table includes some 96,000 clones, roughly 80% detected once. The sequencing sample was made of peripheral blood. The receptors derive from a human donor in a cohort sampled during active COVID-19.

This rearrangement joins TRBV28 to TRBJ1-5, with D tentatively TRBD1 (6 bases). This CDR3 region has 17 residues. Germline loops: CDR1 MDHEN, CDR2 SYDVKM. The V gene lost 4 bases and the J gene lost 3 bases, with 19 bases spanning the gap. The CDR3 protein is CASSSPRDNWDNQPQHF. CDR3 in DNA: TGTGCCAGCAGTTCCCCCCGGGACAACTGGGACAATCAGCCCCAGCATTTT.

The J gene is TRBJ2-4, the V gene TRBV11-2, with D maybe TRBD2 (6 bases). The CDR3 covers 16 residues. Trimming removed 3 bases at V and 6 bases at J, with 18 bases between. CDR1 is SGHAT and CDR2 is FQNNGV in the germline V gene. The CDR3 DNA reads as TGTGCCAGCAGCTTTTCGCCGTTCCTGGGGGGAAACATTCAGTACTTC. It encodes CASSFSPFLGGNIQYF.

V usage is TRBV5-1 and J usage is TRBJ2-2, with 9 bases fitting TRBD2. The CDR3 has 14 amino acids. CDR1 is SGHRS, CDR2 YFSETQ, per germline. The V and J ends lost 4 bases and 7 bases, in that order; junction bases with no gene match: 5. The CDR3 spells CASSPGLAGGELFF. The CDR3 DNA sequence: TGCGCCAGCAGCCCGGGACTAGCCGGCGGGGAGCTGTTTTTT.

The V and J genes are TRBV11-2 and TRBJ2-7, with D perhaps TRBD1 (9 bases). The CDR3 spans 15 residues. Trimming cost V 5 bases and J 3 bases, with 17 bases left between them. CDR1 is SGHAT and CDR2 is FQNNGV in the germline V gene. The CDR3 nucleotides read TGTGCCAGCAGCCCGCGGGGGGACAGGGTCTACGAGCAGTACTTC. Translation gives CASSPRGDRVYEQYF.

A few counts support this clone. CDR3 bases: TGTGCCAGCAGTTACCTCGGCAGCGCACTGAACACTGAAGCTTTCTTT. It is translated as CASSYLGSALNTEAFF. This chain connects TRBV6-5 to TRBJ1-1; D not certain. The germline V and J ends were trimmed by 2 bases and 0 bases, with 13 bases remaining between them. This CDR3 region has 16 residues. CDR1 and CDR2 from the germline V gene are MNHEY and SVGAGI.

The chain combines TRBV13 with TRBJ2-4; 8 nucleotides match TRBD2. CDR3 length: 18 residues. After removal of 4 bases from V and 0 bases from J, the junction contained 11 bases not matched to a gene. CDR1 PRHDT and CDR2 FYEKMQ come from the germline V gene (reference sequence). The CDR3 loop reads CASSSPAVSGVAKNIQYF. The CDR3 nucleotides are TGTGCCAGCAGCTCCCCGGCGGTTAGCGGGGTAGCCAAAAACATTCAGTACTTC.

The V and J genes are TRBV5-1 and TRBJ1-1; TRBD1 matches 9 bases. CDR1 and CDR2 (germline): SGHRS, YFSETQ. V dropped 1 base and J dropped 3; count of bases not matched to a gene: 1. The CDR3 is made up of 14 amino acids. Here the CDR3 DNA reads TGCGCCAGCAGCTTGAGACAGGGGGACACTGAAGCTTTCTTT. Its translation: CASSLRQGDTEAFF. Full variable domain (outside the CDR3, taken from reference TRBV5-1 and TRBJ1-1): KAGVTQTPRYLIKTRGQQVTLSCSPISGHRSVSWYQQTPGQGLQFLFEYFSETQRNKGNFPGRFSGRQFSNSRSEMNVSTLELGDSALYLCASSLRQGDTEAFFGQGTRLTVV.

The chain uses TRBV19 and TRBJ1-1; 7 nucleotides line up with TRBD1. This CDR3 contains 16 residues. Germline assignment: CDR1 LNHDA and CDR2 SQIVND (reference sequence). V was pared by 3 bases and J by 4 bases, with 11 bases of the junction left unmatched. CDR3 DNA sequence: TGTGCCAGTAGTATTGGGACAGATTTTCGAGCCACTGAAGCTTTCTTT. Encoded protein: CASSIGTDFRATEAFF.

The chain has TRBV4-2 and TRBJ1-4; 7 bases are shared with TRBD1. Germline V gene lookup returns CDR1 LGHNA and CDR2 YNFKEQ. V lost 1 base and J lost 2; bases outside the gene matches: 4. There are 16 residues in the CDR3. This CDR3 reads CASSQAATGTNEKLFF. In DNA form, the CDR3 reads TGTGCCAGCAGCCAAGCCGCGACAGGGACTAATGAAAAACTGTTTTTT.

The chain uses TRBV19 and TRBJ1-4, with D perhaps matching TRBD1 (5 bases). Germline CDR1 LNHDA, CDR2 SQIVND (reference sequence). Trimming removed 3 bases at V and 7 bases at J, with 12 bases between. This CDR3 contains 14 residues. CDR3 DNA sequence: TGTGCCAGTAGTATCGGGGGGGAAGGTGAAAAACTGTTTTTT. Protein: CASSIGGEGEKLFF.

V is TRBV7-9 and J is TRBJ1-2, with 8 bases that match TRBD1. The V segment lost 5 bases and the J segment 6 bases; nucleotides outside the gene matches: 5. CDR1 is SEHNR, CDR2 FQNEAQ, per germline (reference sequence). There are 13 residues in the CDR3. The CDR3 sequence: CASSRDRGNGYTF. CDR3 DNA sequence: TGTGCCAGCAGCAGAGACAGGGGTAATGGCTACACCTTC.

This rearrangement joins TRBV20-1 to TRBJ2-5; 12 nucleotides line up with TRBD2. CDR1 and CDR2 (germline): DFQATT, SNEGSKA (reference sequence). This CDR3 spans 17 amino acids. Trimming at V came to 3 bases and at J to 2 bases, leaving 10 bases not matched to a gene. The DNA for the CDR3 is TGCAGTGCTAGTTCTGCGACTAGCGGGGGCCCTCAAGAGACCCAGTACTTC. Translating it yields CSASSATSGGPQETQYF.

The count of this clone is one. The chain is built from TRBV6-5 and TRBJ2-2; D unresolved. V lost 8 bases and J lost 1, with 5 bases in between. CDR1 is MNHEY, CDR2 SVGAGI, per germline. The CDR3 has 12 residues. CDR3 region: CASRQNTGELFF. Written as DNA, the CDR3 is TGTGCCAGCCGACAGAACACCGGGGAGCTGTTTTTT.

V gene TRBV11-2 combines with J gene TRBJ2-5, with 9 bases fitting TRBD1. This CDR3 is built from 14 residues. The germline V gene encodes CDR1 SGHAT and CDR2 FQNNGV. Trimming cost V 5 bases and J 5 bases; bases outside gene matches: 6. Written as DNA, the CDR3 is TGTGCCAGCAGCCAACAGGGGGCGCTGGAGACCCAGTACTTC. Encoded protein: CASSQQGALETQYF.

The gene calls are TRBV30 and TRBJ2-1, with 8 positions matching TRBD1. The CDR3 is 13 residues long. V dropped 0 bases and J dropped 7; count of bases not matched to a gene: 2. The germline gives CDR1 GTSNPN, CDR2 SVGIG (reference sequence). Here the CDR3 DNA reads TGTGCCTGGAGTGTACAGGGGGGAAATGAGCAGTTCTTC. Its protein is CAWSVQGGNEQFF.

The chain recombines TRBV19 with TRBJ2-3, with a tentative D call TRBD1 (5 bases). Germline V gene data show CDR1 as LNHDA and CDR2 as SQIVND (reference sequence). This CDR3 has 12 amino acids. Trimming removed 4 bases from V and 6 bases from J, with 8 bases in between. CDR3 nucleotide sequence: TGTGCCAGTAGTACCTCAGGGGATACGCAGTATTTT. It yields the protein CASSTSGDTQYF.